This passage covers 18 T cell receptor beta chains from one sample sequenced in a study of regulatory T cells in long-lasting Graves disease. Through Arm-PCR of CDR3 regions and iRepertoire HTBI primers, TCR beta libraries were built. TCRdb itself ran the multiplex PCR reads through MiXCR, one entry per CDR3 protein. The top ten clones hold approximately 20% of a sample with over 200,000 distinct CDR3 sequences, around 17% of them seen once. Time point reported: newly diagnosed GD, antithyroid drugs for less than 3 months. The TCR library used RNA extracted from PBMCs. The sequencing used peripheral blood mononuclear cells (PBMCs), collected at new diagnosis, from a patient treated with antithyroid drugs. The receptors stem from a female donor with Graves disease.

V and J are TRBV4-1 and TRBJ1-1; no clear D gene. The CDR3 consists of 15 residues. With 1 base removed from V and 1 base from J, the gap between germline ends came to 10 bases. Germline CDR1 reads MGHRA; CDR2 reads YSYEKL. This CDR3 reads CASSQVNFGNTEAFF. The CDR3 bases are TGCGCCAGCAGCCAAGTGAATTTCGGGAACACTGAAGCTTTCTTT.

In this sample, this clonotype turned up many times. The rearrangement joins TRBV19 to TRBJ1-5, with a possible D match to TRBD1 (6 bases). The CDR3 is 15 residues long. Per germline, CDR1 LNHDA and CDR2 SQIVND (reference sequence). Trimming took 3 bases from V and 7 from J, leaving 16 bases between them. CDR3 amino acids: CASSMGVQGYQPQHF. For the CDR3, the DNA is TGTGCCAGTAGTATGGGGGTACAGGGTTACCAGCCCCAGCATTTT.

This clonotype was observed a handful of times. This chain links TRBV10-1 with TRBJ2-1, with 7 bases that match TRBD1. Gene TRBJ2-5 matches the end of the DNA better, so the J call may be wrong. Per germline, CDR1 WNHNN and CDR2 SYGVQD (reference sequence). The CDR3 has 13 residues. The CDR3 DNA is TGCGCCAGCAGCAAGGACAGGAGGGAGACCCAGTACTTC. Amino acids: CASSKDRRETQYF.

This clonotype has a count of ten or more. J is TRBJ2-2 and V is TRBV6-1; no reliable D call. Trimming removed 5 bases from V and 6 bases from J, with 16 bases in between. The CDR3 runs 15 residues. From germline, CDR1 is MNHNS and CDR2 SASEGT. The CDR3 DNA reads as TGTGCCAGCAGTCCTCAGTCTCCGACCCCCGGGGAGCTGTTTTTT. Residues: CASSPQSPTPGELFF.

The sample holds many counts of this clonotype. The chain joins TRBV6-5 to TRBJ1-1, with D perhaps matching TRBD1 (5 bases). The germline V and J ends were trimmed by 0 bases and 5 bases, with 16 bases remaining between them. CDR3 length equals 16 residues. Germline V lookup: CDR1 MNHEY, CDR2 SVGAGI. The CDR3 is CASSYSTLGTDTEAFF. The CDR3 DNA reads TGTGCCAGCAGTTACTCGACCCTAGGGACGGATACTGAAGCTTTCTTT.

This clonotype was seen ten or more times. The V call is TRBV5-6, the J call TRBJ2-3, with 7 bases that match TRBD2. Trimming removed 2 bases from V and 5 bases from J; junction bases left unmatched: 5. The germline V gene encodes CDR1 SGHDT and CDR2 YYEEEE. This CDR3 comprises 14 residues. Here the CDR3 reads CASSFWRERDTQYF. CDR3 DNA sequence: TGTGCCAGCAGCTTTTGGCGGGAGCGAGATACGCAGTATTTT.

This clonotype was seen ten or more times. V usage is TRBV27 and J usage is TRBJ1-1, with TRBD1 matching over 8 bases. The CDR3 spans 19 residues. Germline-derived CDR1 and CDR2 are MNHEY and SMNVEV (reference sequence). V was pared by 2 bases and J by 1 base, with 15 bases of the junction left unmatched. CDR3 sequence reads: CASSLIYGQGRGGNTEAFF. The CDR3 nucleotides are TGTGCCAGCAGTTTAATTTACGGACAGGGTCGCGGAGGGAACACTGAAGCTTTCTTT.

This clonotype was recorded many times. This sequence joins TRBV19 and TRBJ1-5, with D possibly being TRBD1 (6 bases). Trimming took off 7 bases at V and 2 bases at J, with 15 bases between the two ends. CDR1 and CDR2 from the germline V gene are LNHDA and SQIVND (reference sequence). The CDR3 totals 15 residues. CDR3 DNA sequence: TGTGCCAGTATTAACAGGGATGGTGGCAATCAGCCCCAGCATTTT. Amino acids: CASINRDGGNQPQHF.

Many counts were recorded for this clonotype. The V gene is TRBV20-1, the J gene TRBJ1-5, with D maybe TRBD1 (6 bases). Germline loops: CDR1 DFQATT, CDR2 SNEGSKA (reference sequence). CDR3 length: 13 amino acids. Trimming took 5 bases from V and 3 from J, leaving 11 bases between them. The chain's CDR3 is CSAQDSVNQPQHF. The CDR3 nucleotides are TGCAGTGCTCAGGACAGCGTCAATCAGCCCCAGCATTTT.

The chain carries TRBV10-3 and TRBJ1-5; TRBD1 matches at 9 bases. Per the germline V gene, CDR1 is ENHRY and CDR2 is SYGVKD. The junction had 19 bases not matched to a gene; V was cut back by 10 bases and J by 6 bases. CDR3 length: 17 amino acids. The CDR3 spells CATLTKSGTGISQPQHF. CDR3 sequence (DNA): TGTGCCACCCTGACGAAATCCGGGACAGGGATCAGTCAGCCCCAGCATTTT.

This clonotype was counted at least ten times. The chain combines TRBV7-9 with TRBJ1-2; D is uncertain. The CDR3 is made up of 12 amino acids. V lost 5 bases and J 4 bases, leaving 8 bases between the germline ends. Germline assignment: CDR1 SEHNR and CDR2 FQNEAQ (reference sequence). The CDR3 loop reads CASSRATYGYTF. CDR3 DNA: TGTGCCAGCAGCCGCGCCACCTATGGCTACACCTTC.

Remarks on this clonotype: With only one base between it and a far larger clone, this is likely a read error. This chain uses TRBV6-1 with TRBJ2-3; no firm D call. This CDR3 spans 11 amino acids. Germline loops: CDR1 MNHNS, CDR2 SASEGT. The V and J ends lost 10 bases and 2 bases respectively, with 7 bases between them. CDR3 DNA sequence: TGTGCCACCAGGACCACAGATACGCAGTATTTT. It specifies CATRTTDTQYF.

There are many counts of this clonotype. V gene TRBV19 combines with J gene TRBJ1-1; tentative D call: TRBD1 (6 bases). Germline V CDR1 and CDR2: LNHDA, SQIVND (reference sequence). There are 15 residues in the CDR3. The germline V and J ends were trimmed by 7 bases and 1 base, with 16 bases remaining between them. In DNA, the CDR3 is TGTGCCAGTACACCCCCGGGACACAAGAACACTGAAGCTTTCTTT. As protein: CASTPPGHKNTEAFF. Together with reference TRBV19 and TRBJ1-1, the CDR3 gives the full variable domain: DGGITQSPKYLFRKEGQNVTLSCEQNLNHDAMYWYRQDPGQGLRLIYYSQIVNDFQKGDIAEGYSVSREKKESFPLTVTSAQKNPTAFYLCASTPPGHKNTEAFFGQGTRLTVV.

This clonotype appeared a few times. The chain has TRBV20-1 and TRBJ2-7; 12 positions match TRBD2. Unmatched junction bases numbered 10, after V lost 6 bases and J lost 4 bases. The CDR3 runs to 15 residues. The germline gives CDR1 DFQATT, CDR2 SNEGSKA (reference sequence). The chain's CDR3 is CSAVPSGRAGYEQYF. CDR3 DNA: TGCAGTGCCGTTCCTAGCGGGAGGGCCGGGTACGAGCAGTACTTC.

This clonotype was counted only a few times. The chain joins TRBV6-5 to TRBJ2-1, with D possibly being TRBD2 (5 bases). This CDR3 has 19 residues. Trimming left V 0 bases short and J 0 bases short, with 18 bases between. In germline, CDR1 is MNHEY, CDR2 SVGAGI. CDR3 region: CASSYSIGIAMSSYNEQFF. The DNA for the CDR3 is TGTGCCAGCAGTTACTCGATTGGTATAGCGATGAGCTCCTACAATGAGCAGTTCTTC.

This clonotype was recorded at least ten times. The V gene is TRBV5-6, the J gene TRBJ2-5; 8 bases map to TRBD2. V was clipped by 0 bases and J by 4 bases; unmatched bases: 5. Per germline, CDR1 SGHDT and CDR2 YYEEEE. The CDR3 is made up of 15 amino acids. CDR3 nucleotides: TGTGCCAGCAGCTTGGCCTATGCGGGAGGAGAGACCCAGTACTTC. Its protein is CASSLAYAGGETQYF.

The rearrangement joins TRBV20-1 to TRBJ2-7; TRBD2 aligns across 14 bases. CDR3 length equals 17 residues. Germline CDR1 is DFQATT and CDR2 is SNEGSKA (reference sequence). J lost 4 bases, V lost 5 bases, and 13 bases had no gene match. CDR3 residues: CSASSTTSGRAGYEQYF. The DNA for the CDR3 is TGCAGTGCTTCATCGACGACTAGCGGGAGGGCCGGGTACGAGCAGTACTTC.

In this sample, this clonotype turned up many times. The chain has TRBV19 and TRBJ1-1, with D perhaps matching TRBD1 (5 bases). This CDR3 is 15 amino acids long. Germline CDR1 LNHDA, CDR2 SQIVND (reference sequence). V lost 6 bases to trimming and J lost 0 bases, with 14 bases between them. CDR3 sequence (DNA): TGTGCCAGTAGGCCAGGGTCCCCATTGAACACTGAAGCTTTCTTT. It specifies CASRPGSPLNTEAFF.